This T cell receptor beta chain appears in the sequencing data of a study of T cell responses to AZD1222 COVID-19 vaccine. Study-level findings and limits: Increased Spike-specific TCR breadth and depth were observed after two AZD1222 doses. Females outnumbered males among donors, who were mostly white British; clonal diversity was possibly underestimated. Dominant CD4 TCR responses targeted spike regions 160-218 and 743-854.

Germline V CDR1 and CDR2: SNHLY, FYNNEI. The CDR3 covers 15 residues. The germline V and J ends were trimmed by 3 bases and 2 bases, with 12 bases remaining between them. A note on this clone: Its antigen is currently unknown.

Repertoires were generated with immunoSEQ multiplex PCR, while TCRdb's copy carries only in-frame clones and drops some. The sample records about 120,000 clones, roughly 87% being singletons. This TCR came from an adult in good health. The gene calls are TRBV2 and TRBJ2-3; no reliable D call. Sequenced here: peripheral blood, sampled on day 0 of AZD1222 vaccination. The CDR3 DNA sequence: TGTGCCAGCAGTGATGAGAGTAGGGCCACAGATACGCAGTATTTT. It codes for CASSDESRATDTQYF. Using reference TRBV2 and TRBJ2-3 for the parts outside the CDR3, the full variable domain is EPEVTQTPSHQVTQMGQEVILRCVPISNHLYFYWYRQILGQKVEFLVSFYNNEISEKSEIFDDQFSVERPDGSNFTLKIRSTKLEDSAMYFCASSDESRATDTQYFGPGTRLTVL.